Here is one T cell receptor beta chain with its context. This clonotype has at least ten counts. This receptor's antigen is unknown. Qualities for individual bases were not recorded, and no much larger clone is one base off. CDR1 and CDR2, looked up from the germline V gene, are SGHRS and YFSETQ. Deletion took 2 bases off V and 0 bases off J, with a span of 12 bases between the germline ends. The CDR3 goes from the cysteine to the phenylalanine over 16 residues. The read is trimmed to its CDR3 DNA, 48 bases read in frame from base 1. These data come from a study of identical twins (dated by TCRdb to about 2016). Background for the entire study: To test whether fetal clonotypes persist, this study deep-sequenced TCR alpha and beta repertoires from monozygotic twins, from unrelated adults of various ages, and from cord blood. Replicate twin experiments were performed at different times using different library preparation protocols to rule out contamination.

Every donor in the study was a healthy Caucasian. The researchers also sequenced three unrelated adults who were not twins: a male aged 18 to 29, a male aged 50 to 59, and a female aged 50 to 59. Using Miltenyi CD45RO+ enrichment and human naive T-cell isolation kits, memory (CD45RO+) and naive T cells were isolated from PBMC. The library was built by means of 5' RACE. Instrument on record: Illumina HiSeq 2000. A universal primer binding site was added through template switching, and the final cDNA carried a unique molecular identifier so that TCR cDNA molecules could be counted accurately. Specific primers in the conserved constant-segment region were used to synthesize first-strand cDNA for TCR alpha and beta chains. To control for contamination, every cDNA library carried two barcodes: a SMART-Mk sample barcode plus Illumina barcodes. Two successive PCR steps introduced TruSeq adapter sequences along with Illumina sample barcodes. The TCR alpha and beta cDNA libraries were sequenced on the Illumina HiSeq platform using custom primers. For the original study's pipeline: MiGEC was used to process raw reads and extract unique molecular identifiers, and MiXCR was used to find CDR3 positions. Recombination models were inferred per individual with the repgenHMM and IGoR tools using an EM algorithm. The analysis of shared clonotypes was done with the tcR package in R, with sharing normalized by the product of cloneset sizes. To study raw recombination free of thymic and clonal selection effects, out-of-frame nonproductive sequences were analyzed. TCRdb reworked the public reads: Q25 trimming with fastp, MiXCR clone assembly, productive beta chains retained. Duplicate CDR3 protein sequences are folded into a single record with the most common DNA and genes. The authors' filters were not applied to this entry. The sample records hundreds of thousands of distinct CDR3 sequences, roughly 6% of which are singletons. The top ten clonotypes cover roughly 2% of the sample.

Study-wide conclusions, independent of this receptor: Because the same donors could not be followed over many years, conclusions were based on cross-sectional statistical analysis. Compared with coincidental sharing between unrelated individuals, an excess of low generation-probability sequences was observed among out-of-frame TCR alpha sequences shared between twins. Abundant cord blood beta clonotypes carried fewer insertions; young adult naive repertoires showed a weaker similar trend, while memory repertoires showed none. In beta out-of-frame sequences, excess twin sharing was weaker, because having fewer shared sequences lowered the signal-to-noise ratio. In monozygotic twins, out-of-frame TCR alpha sharing was systematically underestimated by recombination models, although the models agreed with sharing between unrelated individuals. Zero-insertion analyses could be partly confounded by invariant T cells such as MAIT and iNKT, although diverse VJ usage argued against such confounding for most clonotypes.

The TCR was taken from a man aged 18 to 29 in good health. The chain uses TRBV5-1 and TRBJ2-1; the D segment cannot be called with confidence. The specimen was naive T cells sorted from blood. The sample's cell subset or site label, decoded: cells isolated with a human naive T-cell isolation kit. The CDR3 reads CASSLGQISSYNEQFF. Here is the DNA: TGCGCCAGCAGCTTAGGGCAGATTAGCTCCTACAATGAGCAGTTCTTC.